The 25 T cell receptor beta chains listed next were all sequenced from one sample in a study of blood T cell repertoires in COVID-19. TCRdb keeps only in-frame clones here, not all; method: immunoSEQ multiplex PCR. The data hold some 220,000 clones, with about 86% observed a single time. Sample: peripheral blood. All receptors come from a woman aged 55 to 70 with acute or convalescent COVID-19.

This clone was counted a single time. The chain uses TRBV11-2 and TRBJ1-1, with TRBD1 matching 8 bases. Germline CDR1 SGHAT, CDR2 FQNNGV. The CDR3 spans 14 residues. V lost 2 bases, J lost 11 bases, and 10 bases stayed unmatched. The CDR3 region has the DNA TGTGCCAGCAGCTTAAGCGGGACAGGAGGGTCGGCTTTCTTT. The encoded protein is CASSLSGTGGSAFF.

This chain joins TRBV3-1 (or the pseudogene TRBV3-2) and TRBJ2-7; possibly TRBD1 for D (5 bases). The V gene's germline CDR1 is LGHDT and CDR2 YNNKEL (reference sequence). The CDR3 extends over 14 amino acids. Trimming shortened V by 4 bases and J by 3 bases, and 13 bases separated the two germline ends. CDR3 sequence reads: CASSPPGHLYEQYF. CDR3 nucleotide sequence: TGTGCCAGCAGCCCTCCCGGACACCTCTACGAGCAGTACTTC.

This chain connects TRBV5-6 to TRBJ1-5, with D possibly matching TRBD1 (6 bases). CDR3 length equals 16 residues. Germline lookup yields CDR1 SGHDT and CDR2 YYEEEE. V dropped 2 bases and J dropped 5 bases, with 17 bases sitting between them. The CDR3 sequence is CASSFGTGMWDQPQHF. Here the CDR3 DNA reads TGTGCCAGCAGCTTTGGTACAGGGATGTGGGATCAGCCCCAGCATTTT.

The rearrangement links TRBV7-9 to TRBJ1-2; possibly TRBD1 for D (5 bases). The CDR3 loop spans 15 amino acids. Germline CDR1 is SEHNR and CDR2 is FQNEAQ (reference sequence). The ends were cut back, 4 bases at V and 6 bases at J, with 18 bases in the middle. As DNA, the CDR3 is TGTGCCAGCAGCTCGTCGTGGGGCCCATGGGATGGCTACACCTTC. Translation: CASSSSWGPWDGYTF.

This clone came up once. V is TRBV7-2 and J is TRBJ1-6; no definite D call. This CDR3 has 14 residues. Per germline, CDR1 SGHTA and CDR2 FQGNSA. Trimming took off 5 bases at V and 6 bases at J, with 11 bases between the two ends. CDR3 bases: TGTGCCAGCAGCCGGCCGGGAGGTAATTCACCCCTCCACTTT. It is translated as CASSRPGGNSPLHF.

This chain links TRBV10-3 with TRBJ2-3; 9 nucleotides agree with TRBD2. The germline gives CDR1 ENHRY, CDR2 SYGVKD. This CDR3 contains 17 residues. V was clipped by 0 bases and J by 5 bases; unmatched bases: 9. CDR3 DNA: TGTGCCATCAGTGAGTCAATGGCGGGGGGGCCTGGAGATACGCAGTATTTT. Its translation: CAISESMAGGPGDTQYF.

The chain combines TRBV4-1 with TRBJ1-6; D perhaps matches TRBD1 (5 bases). V was trimmed by 3 bases and J by 0 bases, leaving 18 bases between them. The CDR3 length is 19 residues. CDR1 is MGHRA and CDR2 is YSYEKL in the germline V gene. The CDR3, as DNA: TGCGCCAGCAGCCAGACTGGACAACCTTCCAGCTCCTATAATTCACCCCTCCACTTT. Its translation: CASSQTGQPSSSYNSPLHF.

This clone was seen just once. The genes are TRBV5-1 and TRBJ1-4; perhaps TRBD1 as D (5 bases). The CDR3 covers 15 residues. Germline V gene lookup returns CDR1 SGHRS and CDR2 YFSETQ. The V gene lost 0 bases and the J gene lost 4 bases, with 10 bases spanning the gap. The CDR3 DNA sequence: TGCGCCAGCAGCTTGGGGGGCAGGGATAATGAAAAACTGTTTTTT. Its protein is CASSLGGRDNEKLFF. Variable domain in full (rest from reference TRBV5-1 and TRBJ1-4): KAGVTQTPRYLIKTRGQQVTLSCSPISGHRSVSWYQQTPGQGLQFLFEYFSETQRNKGNFPGRFSGRQFSNSRSEMNVSTLELGDSALYLCASSLGGRDNEKLFFGSGTQLSVL.

This clone appeared once. This sequence joins TRBV14 and TRBJ1-2, with TRBD1 matching over 7 bases. Per the germline V gene, CDR1 is SGHDN and CDR2 is FVKESK. Trimming removed 2 bases from V and 6 bases from J; junction bases left unmatched: 9. The CDR3 is 15 residues long. In nucleotides, the CDR3 is TGTGCCAGCAGCCAATACACATCCAGGGGGGATGGCTACACCTTC. Residues: CASSQYTSRGDGYTF.

The chain has TRBV7-7 and TRBJ2-5; D call uncertain. CDR1 SSHAT and CDR2 FNYEAQ come from the germline V gene (reference sequence). This CDR3 comprises 13 residues. V lost 5 bases to trimming and J lost 1 base, with 8 bases between them. Here the CDR3 DNA reads TGTGCCAGCAGCCGCCTCGGCCAAGAGACCCAGTACTTC. Its translation: CASSRLGQETQYF.

In DNA form, the CDR3 reads TGTGCCAGCAGCGGGGGGACAGGGCTGTACACTGAAGCTTTCTTT. This codes for CASSGGTGLYTEAFF. V gene TRBV5-6 combines with J gene TRBJ1-1, with TRBD1 matching over 9 bases. V lost 4 bases to trimming and J lost 3 bases; unmatched junction nucleotides: 7. The CDR3 is 15 amino acids. Germline-derived CDR1 and CDR2 are SGHDT and YYEEEE.

This chain uses TRBV10-3 with TRBJ1-2; TRBD1 is a possible D gene (6 bases). The CDR3 runs 13 residues. In germline, CDR1 is ENHRY, CDR2 SYGVKD. V lost 2 bases, J lost 5 bases, and 9 bases lay in between. The CDR3 is CAISEGRGYGYTF. In DNA form, the CDR3 reads TGTGCCATCAGTGAGGGCAGGGGATATGGCTACACCTTC.

The rearrangement joins TRBV6-1 to TRBJ1-2, with D perhaps TRBD1 (5 bases). The CDR3 has 15 residues. V shed 5 bases and J shed 2 bases, with 15 bases lying between them. CDR1 and CDR2 from the germline V gene are MNHNS and SASEGT. This chain's CDR3 is CASSRMTVLNYGYTF. The CDR3, as DNA: TGTGCCAGCAGTAGGATGACAGTTCTCAACTATGGCTACACCTTC.

This chain joins TRBV6-6 and TRBJ1-2; 7 nucleotides agree with TRBD1. CDR3 length: 13 residues. Per germline, CDR1 MNHNY and CDR2 SVGAGI (reference sequence). J lost 4 bases, V lost 9 bases, and 8 bases had no gene match. CDR3 nucleotide sequence: TGTGCCAGTACGGACAGGCTCGGCTATGGCTACACCTTC. It codes for CASTDRLGYGYTF.

This chain connects TRBV7-2 to TRBJ2-7; 8 bases map to TRBD1. After removal of 1 base from V and 0 bases from J, the junction contained 5 bases not matched to a gene. CDR1 and CDR2 (germline): SGHTA, FQGNSA. CDR3 size: 16 residues. The CDR3 spells CASSLDRQGSSYEQYF. The CDR3 region has the DNA TGTGCCAGCAGCTTAGACCGACAGGGGAGCTCCTACGAGCAGTACTTC.

The chain is built from TRBV27 and TRBJ1-6; possible D gene TRBD1, 5 bases. Trimming cost V 1 base and J 2 bases, with 12 bases left between them. Germline loops: CDR1 MNHEY, CDR2 SMNVEV (reference sequence). CDR3 size: 17 residues. The CDR3, as DNA: TGTGCCAGCAGTTTATTGCGGGGGGTACCCTATAATTCACCCCTCCACTTT. Its protein product is CASSLLRGVPYNSPLHF.

The rearrangement joins TRBV9 to TRBJ2-2; weak D call: TRBD1 (6 bases). Trimming pared 0 bases from V and 6 bases from J, leaving 21 bases between. The V gene's germline CDR1 is SGDLS and CDR2 YYNGEE. This CDR3 is 18 amino acids long. CDR3 DNA: TGTGCCAGCAGCGTAGATCCCCTCGGGACACAACTCCCCGGGGAGCTGTTTTTT. Amino acids: CASSVDPLGTQLPGELFF.

V usage is TRBV12-3 or TRBV12-4 and J usage is TRBJ1-3; D unclear. The V and J ends lost 6 bases and 0 bases respectively, with 6 bases between them. CDR3 length: 13 amino acids. The CDR3 nucleotides read TGTGCCAGCAGACAGAGCTCTGGAAACACCATATATTTT. It codes for CASRQSSGNTIYF.

This sequence joins TRBV9 and TRBJ1-4; D perhaps matches TRBD1 (5 bases). In germline, CDR1 is SGDLS, CDR2 YYNGEE. V was trimmed by 4 bases and J by 0 bases, leaving 13 bases between them. CDR3 length: 16 amino acids. CDR3 coding DNA: TGTGCCAGCAGCCCCCACAGGTCCGCAACTAATGAAAAACTGTTTTTT. Translating it yields CASSPHRSATNEKLFF.

The J gene is TRBJ1-2, the V gene TRBV5-6; the match to TRBD1 covers 7 bases. CDR1 and CDR2 from the germline V gene are SGHDT and YYEEEE. The CDR3 contains 13 residues. The J segment lost 8 bases and the V segment lost 0 bases, leaving 4 bases of the junction unmatched. CDR3 residues: CASSLGQGGGYTF. CDR3 DNA sequence: TGTGCCAGCAGCTTGGGACAGGGCGGCGGCTACACCTTC.

This clone was observed a handful of times. The chain has TRBV12-3 or TRBV12-4 and TRBJ1-4; no reliable D call. The V end lost 6 bases, the J end lost 6 bases, and 8 bases lay between the germline ends. The length of the CDR3 is 12 residues. The CDR3 is CASRAEDEKLFF. CDR3 bases: TGTGCCAGCAGGGCGGAGGATGAAAAACTGTTTTTT.

The chain joins TRBV5-5 to TRBJ1-2; D may be TRBD1 (5 bases). This CDR3 contains 15 residues. Deletions cut 0 bases from V and 0 bases from J, with 9 bases between. Germline V gene lookup returns CDR1 SGHKS and CDR2 YYEKEE (reference sequence). The CDR3 protein is CASSLVQGTNYGYTF. The CDR3 nucleotides are TGTGCCAGCAGCTTGGTCCAGGGCACTAACTATGGCTACACCTTC. The full variable domain, its missing parts supplied by reference TRBV5-5 and TRBJ1-2, is DAGVTQSPTHLIKTRGQQVTLRCSPISGHKSVSWYQQVLGQGPQFIFQYYEKEERGRGNFPDRFSARQFPNYSSELNVNALLLGDSALYLCASSLVQGTNYGYTFGSGTRLTVV.

This sequence joins TRBV6-6 and TRBJ1-5; 7 bases are a match to TRBD1. The CDR3 runs to 16 residues. J gave up 1 base and V 6 bases, and 9 bases lay outside the gene matches. Germline loops: CDR1 MNHNY, CDR2 SVGAGI (reference sequence). CDR3 coding DNA: TGTGCCAGCAGGAGACAGGGTGCGGGCAGCAATCAGCCCCAGCATTTT. Translation: CASRRQGAGSNQPQHF.

This chain joins TRBV6-2 or TRBV6-3 and TRBJ1-6; unclear D gene. CDR1 is MNHEY, CDR2 SVGEGT, per germline. The V end lost 0 bases, the J end lost 8 bases, and 5 bases lay between the germline ends. The CDR3 is made up of 13 amino acids. This CDR3 reads CASSYSGDSPLHF. The CDR3 region has the DNA TGTGCCAGCAGTTACTCGGGCGATTCACCCCTCCACTTT.

This chain joins TRBV19 and TRBJ2-3; 12 bases agree with TRBD2. CDR1 and CDR2 from the germline V gene are LNHDA and SQIVND (reference sequence). This CDR3 comprises 14 residues. The V segment lost 8 bases and the J segment 4 bases; nucleotides outside the gene matches: 4. The CDR3 DNA sequence: TGTGCCAGTGCTAGCGGGGGGGCCGCAGATACGCAGTATTTT. This gives the protein CASASGGAADTQYF. Filled out from reference TRBV19 and TRBJ2-3, the complete variable domain reads DGGITQSPKYLFRKEGQNVTLSCEQNLNHDAMYWYRQDPGQGLRLIYYSQIVNDFQKGDIAEGYSVSREKKESFPLTVTSAQKNPTAFYLCASASGGAADTQYFGPGTRLTVL.